This entry lists 30 T cell receptor beta chains sequenced from one sample in a study of T cells after yellow fever vaccination. TCRdb re-called the 5' RACE reads through MiXCR, storing one row per CDR3 protein. The data hold around 70,000 distinct CDR3 sequences, with roughly 7.4% observed a single time. The material was CD8+ T cells sorted from PBMCs, obtained more than 4 days after the first yellow fever vaccination. These receptors were obtained from a man between 18 and 35 years old who received the YFV17D yellow fever vaccine.

The gene calls are TRBV7-9 and TRBJ2-7; D may match TRBD1 or TRBD2 (5 bases each). V was pared by 3 bases and J by 4 bases, with 16 bases between. The germline CDR1 and CDR2 sequences are SEHNR and FQNEAQ (reference sequence). The CDR3 totals 15 residues. The CDR3 loop is CASSLKRGVEYEQYF. Written as DNA, the CDR3 is TGTGCCAGCAGCTTGAAGAGGGGAGTTGAATACGAGCAGTACTTC. Full variable domain (missing parts from reference TRBV7-9 and TRBJ2-7): DTGVSQNPRHKITKRGQNVTFRCDPISEHNRLYWYRQTLGQGPEFLTYFQNEAQLEKSRLLSDRFSAERPKGSFSTLEIQRTEQGDSAMYLCASSLKRGVEYEQYFGPGTRLTVT.

This clonotype was picked up many times. The V gene is TRBV2, the J gene TRBJ2-7, with TRBD1 matching over 7 bases. With 7 bases clipped from V and 6 bases from J, the junction kept 6 bases outside the gene matches. The CDR3 runs 12 residues. Germline assignment: CDR1 SNHLY and CDR2 FYNNEI. CDR3 DNA sequence: TGTGCCAGCACCGGACAGGTGGGCGAGCAGTACTTC. Amino acid sequence: CASTGQVGEQYF.

This clonotype was observed many times. The V and J genes are TRBV10-2 and TRBJ2-2; 7 positions agree with TRBD2. This CDR3 is 17 amino acids long. V gave up 3 bases and J gave up 2 bases; unmatched junction bases: 9. Per the germline V gene, CDR1 is WSHSY and CDR2 is SAAADI. Here the CDR3 reads CASSDLGRGTNTGELFF. The CDR3 DNA sequence: TGCGCCAGCAGTGATCTAGGGCGGGGGACTAACACCGGGGAGCTGTTTTTT.

This clonotype has a handful of counts. V is TRBV11-2 and J is TRBJ2-5; 8 positions match TRBD2. Trimming cost V 4 bases and J 6 bases; bases outside gene matches: 7. The CDR3 sequence is 14 residues long. Germline CDR1 and CDR2: SGHAT and FQNNGV. CDR3 nucleotide sequence: TGTGCCAGCAGCTCCTCGGGGGGGAGAAAGACCCAGTACTTC. Protein product: CASSSSGGRKTQYF.

This clonotype was observed a few times. This chain joins TRBV7-6 and TRBJ1-5, with a weak D call TRBD1 (5 bases). V shed 1 base and J shed 5 bases, with 12 bases lying between them. CDR3 length: 15 residues. Per the germline V gene, CDR1 is SGHVS and CDR2 is FNYEAQ. The CDR3 sequence: CASSLEPGVDQPQHF. As DNA, the CDR3 is TGTGCCAGCAGCTTAGAGCCGGGGGTAGATCAGCCCCAGCATTTT.

This chain joins TRBV10-3 and TRBJ1-2; 7 bases match TRBD1. CDR1 and CDR2 (germline): ENHRY, SYGVKD. With 3 bases clipped from V and 4 bases from J, the junction kept 2 bases outside the gene matches. There are 13 residues in the CDR3. The CDR3 DNA is TGTGCCATCAGTGACGGGACAGTCTATGGCTACACCTTC. This sequence encodes CAISDGTVYGYTF.

This clonotype was picked up many times. The chain joins TRBV11-1 to TRBJ1-5, with TRBD1 matching over 12 bases. Germline-derived CDR1 and CDR2 are SGHAT and FQDESV (reference sequence). The CDR3 is 18 residues long. The ends lost 5 bases at V and 5 bases at J; junction bases unmatched: 13. CDR3 DNA: TGTGCCAGCAGCGGCGCCCAAGGGACAGGGGGCGCTTATCAGCCCCAGCATTTT. Its translation: CASSGAQGTGGAYQPQHF.

At least ten counts were recorded for this clonotype. This chain connects TRBV7-3 to TRBJ1-1; TRBD1 might be the D (6 bases). Per the germline V gene, CDR1 is SGHTA and CDR2 is FQGTGA. The CDR3 has 13 residues. V gave up 0 bases and J gave up 4 bases, with 6 bases separating them. In DNA form, the CDR3 reads TGTGCCAGCAGCTTAACACAGGGCACTGAAGCTTTCTTT. Encoded protein: CASSLTQGTEAFF.

The chain has TRBV28 and TRBJ2-1, with TRBD2 matching 8 bases. The ends lost 6 bases at V and 9 bases at J; junction bases unmatched: 13. Germline CDR1 is MDHEN and CDR2 is SYDVKM. The CDR3 spans 15 residues. Here the CDR3 DNA reads TGTGCCAGCAGAGCCGGGACTAGAAGGGTAGGTGAGCAGTTCTTC. Translation: CASRAGTRRVGEQFF.

The rearrangement joins TRBV7-6 to TRBJ2-5; D is unclear. Germline lookup yields CDR1 SGHVS and CDR2 FNYEAQ. The CDR3 contains 15 residues. The V end lost 1 base, the J end lost 4 bases, and 13 bases lay between the germline ends. The CDR3 protein is CASSLEWAETETQYF. CDR3 nucleotides: TGTGCCAGCAGCTTAGAATGGGCGGAGACAGAGACCCAGTACTTC.

This clonotype was observed a handful of times. The chain couples TRBV20-1 to TRBJ2-5, with a tentative D call TRBD1 (6 bases). CDR3 length: 13 residues. Trimming pared 7 bases from V and 5 bases from J, leaving 17 bases between. CDR1 and CDR2 (germline): DFQATT, SNEGSKA (reference sequence). The CDR3 spells CSGRTADWETQYF. Here the CDR3 DNA reads TGCAGTGGACGGACAGCAGATTGGGAGACCCAGTACTTC.

This clonotype was found a few times. The rearrangement links TRBV27 to TRBJ2-1, with D possibly matching TRBD2 (7 bases). Trimming shortened V by 3 bases and J by 8 bases, and 26 bases separated the two germline ends. The CDR3 is 18 residues long. In germline, CDR1 is MNHEY, CDR2 SMNVEV (reference sequence). CDR3 coding DNA: TGTGCCAGCAGTTTCGGGGGGCTGACTACTACACCCAGCTATGAGCAGTTCTTC. Protein product: CASSFGGLTTTPSYEQFF.

This clonotype occurred a few times. The rearrangement joins TRBV6-6 to TRBJ1-1, with TRBD1 as a possible D gene (6 bases). Germline V gives CDR1 MNHNY, CDR2 SVGAGI (reference sequence). The CDR3 extends over 13 amino acids. Trimming took off 0 bases at V and 8 bases at J, with 10 bases between the two ends. CDR3 protein: CASSYSGQPEAFF. In nucleotides, the CDR3 is TGTGCCAGCAGTTACTCTGGACAGCCGGAAGCTTTCTTT.

This clonotype was detected ten times or more. The chain has TRBV5-6 and TRBJ1-1; no clear D. Germline CDR1 is SGHDT and CDR2 is YYEEEE. The germline V and J ends were trimmed by 7 bases and 0 bases, with 7 bases remaining between them. This CDR3 is built from 12 residues. The CDR3 DNA reads as TGTGCCAGCGGCCCAGTGAACACTGAAGCTTTCTTT. Its protein is CASGPVNTEAFF.

This clonotype was detected ten times or more. The V gene is TRBV10-2, the J gene TRBJ2-2; 8 bases agree with TRBD2. Germline CDR1 WSHSY, CDR2 SAAADI. V was clipped by 3 bases and J by 4 bases; unmatched bases: 4. The CDR3 totals 15 residues. The CDR3 bases are TGCGCCAGCAGTGATGTTAGCGGGGCCACCGGGGAGCTGTTTTTT. It encodes CASSDVSGATGELFF.

At least ten counts were recorded for this clonotype. The genes are TRBV7-8 and TRBJ1-6, with 7 positions matching TRBD1. Germline V lookup: CDR1 SGHVS, CDR2 FQNEAQ. V dropped 5 bases and J dropped 0; count of bases not matched to a gene: 7. This CDR3 has 17 amino acids. CDR3 in DNA: TGTGCCAGCAGCACGCCGACAGGGAGCTCCTATAATTCACCCCTCCACTTT. This translates into CASSTPTGSSYNSPLHF.

This clonotype was recorded many times. The rearrangement joins TRBV4-3 to TRBJ2-2; 7 bases map to TRBD2. J gave up 7 bases and V 0 bases, and 11 bases lay outside the gene matches. The CDR3 has 17 residues. Germline CDR1 reads LGHNA; CDR2 reads YSLEER. The CDR3 here is CASSQDREGRASGELFF. The CDR3 region has the DNA TGCGCCAGCAGCCAAGATAGAGAGGGGAGGGCGAGCGGGGAGCTGTTTTTT.

This clonotype appeared a few times. The chain uses TRBV20-1 and TRBJ2-7, with D tentatively TRBD2 (5 bases). Trimming took off 2 bases at V and 1 base at J, with 18 bases between the two ends. The CDR3 sequence is 16 residues long. CDR1 and CDR2 from the germline V gene are DFQATT and SNEGSKA (reference sequence). DNA of the CDR3: TGCAGTGCTAGAATCCTAGCCGCTACCCCATCCTACGAGCAGTACTTC. Amino acids: CSARILAATPSYEQYF.

The table lists this clonotype with a few counts. This chain connects TRBV4-1 to TRBJ2-7; 10 positions match TRBD2. Trimming took 3 bases from V and 1 from J; bases not matched to a gene: 12. Germline lookup yields CDR1 MGHRA and CDR2 YSYEKL. This CDR3 spans 18 amino acids. The CDR3 DNA reads TGCGCCAGCAGCCAGTCATGGGATAGCGGGGGGATGTCCTACGAGCAGTACGTC. The encoded protein is CASSQSWDSGGMSYEQYV.

The V gene is TRBV6-2 or TRBV6-3, the J gene TRBJ2-7, with a tentative D call TRBD2 (5 bases). The V gene's germline CDR1 is MNHEY and CDR2 SVGEGT. V lost 7 bases and J 5 bases, leaving 18 bases between the germline ends. This CDR3 is built from 14 residues. CDR3 in amino acids: CASKTPPGWNEQYF. The CDR3 nucleotides are TGTGCCAGCAAAACCCCCCCGGGGTGGAACGAGCAGTACTTC.

This clonotype occurred many times. This chain links TRBV5-6 with TRBJ2-1, with 7 bases aligning to TRBD1. This CDR3 spans 17 amino acids. Germline V gene sequence: CDR1 SGHDT, CDR2 YYEEEE. Losses at the gene ends were 1 base for V and 2 bases for J; bases not matched to a gene: 9. The CDR3, as DNA: TGTGCCAGCAGCTTGTTAGTCCGGGACAGTCCCTACAATGAGCAGTTCTTC. As protein: CASSLLVRDSPYNEQFF.

This clonotype was found many times. The rearrangement joins TRBV27 to TRBJ1-5; a weak D match, TRBD1 (6 bases). Trimming left V 6 bases short and J 0 bases short, with 12 bases between. From germline, CDR1 is MNHEY and CDR2 SMNVEV (reference sequence). The CDR3 has 15 residues. The CDR3 DNA follows: TGTGCCAGCAGCCCAACAGGGTTTAGCAATCAGCCCCAGCATTTT. It specifies CASSPTGFSNQPQHF.

Comments on this clonotype: A much larger clone sits a single nucleotide away, making a read error possible. In nucleotides, the CDR3 is TGTACCAGCAGTCAGGGACGGACAGGGGGGACGGGGGCCAACGTCCTGACTTTC. Its translation is CTSSQGRTGGTGANVLTF. This chain uses TRBV2 with TRBJ2-6; TRBD1 aligns across 10 bases. Per germline, CDR1 SNHLY and CDR2 FYNNEI. The CDR3 is made up of 18 amino acids.

V usage is TRBV2 and J usage is TRBJ2-1, with D uncertain. This CDR3 comprises 18 residues. Trimming removed 11 bases from V and 5 bases from J, with 31 bases in between. In germline, CDR1 is SNHLY, CDR2 FYNNEI. CDR3 in DNA: TGTGCCCTCAGTTTTGGAGTTGGCCTCCCGGATGGGGACAATGAGCAGTTCTTC. This gives the protein CALSFGVGLPDGDNEQFF.

The chain recombines TRBV12-5 with TRBJ2-7, with TRBD1 matching over 10 bases. In germline, CDR1 is LGHNT, CDR2 FRNRAP. V was clipped by 4 bases and J by 3 bases; unmatched bases: 3. The CDR3 spans 14 residues. The CDR3 DNA reads as TGTGCTAGTGGTTCCCGGGACAGGGGCTACGAGCAGTACTTC. Its protein product is CASGSRDRGYEQYF.

V usage is TRBV14 and J usage is TRBJ2-7, with D perhaps matching TRBD1 (6 bases). CDR3 length: 16 residues. In germline, CDR1 is SGHDN, CDR2 FVKESK. The ends were cut back, 0 bases at V and 6 bases at J, with 18 bases in the middle. CDR3 in amino acids: CASSQDQGMGQLEQYF. CDR3 nucleotides: TGTGCCAGCAGCCAAGATCAAGGAATGGGACAACTCGAGCAGTACTTC.

This clonotype appeared a few times. J is TRBJ2-7 and V is TRBV11-2; 10 nucleotides agree with TRBD1. This CDR3 is built from 16 residues. CDR1 and CDR2 from the germline V gene are SGHAT and FQNNGV. The J segment lost 2 bases and the V segment lost 5 bases, leaving 9 bases of the junction unmatched. CDR3 coding DNA: TGTGCCAGCAGCCATAGTCTAGGACAGGGGGCCTACGAGCAGTACTTC. Its protein is CASSHSLGQGAYEQYF.

In this sample, this clonotype turned up many times. The V call is TRBV4-2, the J call TRBJ2-2; 7 nucleotides match TRBD2. The ends lost 0 bases at V and 3 bases at J; junction bases unmatched: 10. The length of the CDR3 is 18 residues. In germline, CDR1 is LGHNA, CDR2 YNFKEQ. CDR3 region: CASSQDFLPGGDTGELFF. As DNA, the CDR3 is TGTGCCAGCAGCCAAGATTTTCTCCCGGGGGGAGACACCGGGGAGCTGTTTTTT.

The genes are TRBV27 and TRBJ2-6; no clear D gene. Germline lookup yields CDR1 MNHEY and CDR2 SMNVEV (reference sequence). Trimming pared 10 bases from V and 0 bases from J, leaving 4 bases between. The CDR3 spans 12 residues. Written as DNA, the CDR3 is TGTGCCACCGTCTCTGGGGCCAACGTCCTGACTTTC. It codes for CATVSGANVLTF.

This sequence joins TRBV4-1 and TRBJ2-1; possibly TRBD2 for D (5 bases). Deletions cut 0 bases from V and 4 bases from J, with 10 bases between. Per germline, CDR1 MGHRA and CDR2 YSYEKL. The CDR3 is 15 residues long. CDR3: CASSQEPPGYNEQFF. CDR3 nucleotides: TGCGCCAGCAGCCAAGAACCCCCGGGGTACAATGAGCAGTTCTTC.